The 23 T cell receptor beta chains below were found in one sample sequenced in a study of tumor and adjacent non-tumor tissue in lung cancer. TCRbeta libraries were built with three rounds of nested PCR, modified from ARM-PCR. Each CDR3 protein is one row after TCRdb ran MiXCR on the multiplex PCR reads. The repertoire includes fewer than 100,000 distinct CDR3 sequences, 72% of them detected once, and around 10% sits in the top ten. The template was RNA from unsorted bulk tissue. Sequenced input: lung tumor tissue. Every receptor here comes from a woman aged 40 to 50 with non-small cell lung cancer.

Notes on this clonotype: A junction end diverges from the germline sequence, so it may reflect a read error. The J gene is TRBJ1-5, the V gene TRBV11-1; 7 nucleotides align to TRBD2. The DNA end lines up better with TRBJ2-3; the J call may be wrong. The germline V gene has CDR1 SGHAT and CDR2 FQDESV (reference sequence). CDR3 length: 16 residues. CDR3 nucleotide sequence: TGTGCCTGCAGCTGGTACCAGGGAGGGTGCAATCAGCCCCAGTATTTT. Encoded protein: CACSWYQGGCNQPQYF.

In the case of this clonotype: A junction end diverges from the germline sequence, so it may reflect a read error. V and J are TRBV4-1 and TRBJ2-1; the D gene is possibly TRBD1 (5 bases). The CDR3 runs 15 residues. Germline loops: CDR1 MGHRA, CDR2 YSYEKL. For the CDR3, the DNA is TGCGCCAACAGAATGGGGCAGGGAACCTACAATGAACAGTTCTTC. Its protein product is CANRMGQGTYNEQFF.

Turning to this clonotype: A clone one base away is much larger, so this may be a read error. The chain joins TRBV28 to TRBJ1-4; the D is unclear. The CDR3 is made up of 15 amino acids. Germline V lookup: CDR1 MDHEN, CDR2 SYDVKM. The germline V and J ends were trimmed by 11 bases and 5 bases, with 21 bases remaining between them. CDR3 DNA: TGTGCCGGCGGCGCGAGTAGTTTAGGGAATGAAAAACTGTTTTTT. Amino acids: CAGGASSLGNEKLFF.

There are a few counts of this clonotype. This clone may be a read error of a much larger clone one base away. The chain combines TRBV29-1 with TRBJ2-4; a possible D gene is TRBD2 (6 bases). CDR1 and CDR2 (germline): SQVTM, ANQGSEA. This CDR3 spans 15 amino acids. CDR3 residues: CSVLVRDLSKSIQYF. Here the CDR3 DNA reads TGCAGCGTTCTGGTCCGGGACTTATCCAAAAGCATTCAGTACTTC.

This clonotype has only a few counts. A much larger clone differs from this one at a single base, so this may be a read error. This rearrangement joins TRBV29-1 to TRBJ2-3, with D possibly being TRBD1 (5 bases). Germline V gene lookup returns CDR1 SQVTM and CDR2 ANQGSEA. The CDR3 extends over 11 amino acids. As DNA, the CDR3 is TGCGGCGGTAGACAGACTGATACGCAGTATTTT. Amino acid sequence: CGGRQTDTQYF.

Worth noting for this clonotype: At one of its ends the junction is not consistent with the germline gene, which may arise from a read error. The rearrangement uses TRBV7-2 and TRBJ1-5, with D perhaps TRBD1 (6 bases). This CDR3 has 15 amino acids. Germline V gene sequence: CDR1 SGHTA, CDR2 FQGNSA. CDR3 nucleotides: TGTGCCAGCAGCCCCCAGGGGTATAGCAATCAGCCCCAGGATTTT. Translation gives CASSPQGYSNQPQDF.

This clonotype has a count of ten or more. CDR3 amino acids: CAWSPSRDTQYF. For the CDR3, the DNA is TGTGCCTGGAGTCCCTCGCGGGATACGCAGTATTTT. The V gene is TRBV30, the J gene TRBJ2-3; D not resolved. The CDR3 totals 12 residues. V gave up 2 bases and J gave up 6 bases, with 9 bases separating them. CDR1 and CDR2 (germline): GTSNPN, SVGIG (reference sequence).

The V and J genes are TRBV20-1 and TRBJ2-1; 7 bases are a match to TRBD2. CDR3 length equals 15 residues. Germline values: CDR1 DFQATT, CDR2 SNEGSKA (reference sequence). Unmatched junction bases numbered 14, after V lost 3 bases and J lost 9 bases. The CDR3 sequence: CSASSLAGEFSEQFF. In DNA form, the CDR3 reads TGCAGTGCTAGTTCGTTAGCGGGTGAATTTAGTGAGCAGTTCTTC.

The sample holds a few counts of this clonotype. The chain is built from TRBV20-1 and TRBJ2-4, with a weak D call TRBD1 (5 bases). In germline, CDR1 is DFQATT, CDR2 SNEGSKA (reference sequence). V was shortened by 6 bases and J by 0 bases, with 9 bases between the two germline ends. The CDR3 has 13 amino acids. CDR3 nucleotides: TGCAGTGCCCTGGGGCCAGCCAAAAACATTCAGTACTTC. It is translated as CSALGPAKNIQYF.

Comments on this clonotype: A much larger clone differs by one base, so this may be a read error. The V gene is TRBV29-1, the J gene TRBJ2-3, with TRBD2 matching over 8 bases. With 3 bases clipped from V and 1 base from J, the junction kept 0 bases outside the gene matches. The CDR3 contains 13 residues. Germline-derived CDR1 and CDR2 are SQVTM and ANQGSEA. The CDR3 spells CSVDGGGTDTQYF. DNA for the CDR3: TGCAGCGTTGACGGGGGGGGCACAGATACGCAGTATTTT.

About this clonotype: The junction does not match germline at one end; this may be a read error. This chain links TRBV11-3 with TRBJ2-6, with D unclear. The germline gives CDR1 SGHNT, CDR2 YENEEA. The CDR3 has 14 residues. This CDR3 is CTSSSGDGTNVLTF. The CDR3 DNA reads TGTACCAGCAGCTCTGGGGATGGAACCAACGTCCTGACTTTC.

On this clonotype: An end of the junction does not agree with germline; a read error may underlie this. This chain links TRBV10-3 with TRBJ2-3; D remains unclear. The CDR3 loop spans 15 amino acids. Germline CDR1 and CDR2: ENHRY and SYGVKD. The CDR3, as DNA: TGTGTCATCAGTGAAAGACGTGGAGTAGGAGATACGCAGTATTTT. Translation: CVISERRGVGDTQYF.

V and J are TRBV20-1 and TRBJ2-7; a possible D gene is TRBD1 (5 bases). V was pared by 2 bases and J by 2 bases, with 16 bases between. The CDR3 sequence is 15 residues long. The V gene's germline CDR1 is DFQATT and CDR2 SNEGSKA (reference sequence). The CDR3 loop reads CSARYPPRAPYEQYF. CDR3 DNA sequence: TGCAGTGCTAGATACCCGCCCAGGGCCCCCTACGAGCAGTACTTC.

V usage is TRBV28 and J usage is TRBJ2-1, with D possibly matching TRBD1 (6 bases). Germline V CDR1 and CDR2: MDHEN, SYDVKM. The ends were cut back, 7 bases at V and 9 bases at J, with 19 bases in the middle. This CDR3 region has 14 residues. CDR3 loop: CASTRAGASSEQFF. The CDR3 DNA reads as TGTGCCAGCACTCGGGCAGGGGCTTCTAGTGAGCAGTTCTTC.

With respect to this clonotype: The junction departs from germline at one end; a sequencing error may be responsible. The V and J genes are TRBV5-4 and TRBJ1-4, with D possibly TRBD1 on 6 matching bases. The CDR3 has 15 amino acids. CDR1 SGHNT and CDR2 YYREEE come from the germline V gene (reference sequence). DNA of the CDR3: TGTGTCAGCAGCCTCTCGGGGGCCGGGGGGGAAAAACTGCTTTTT. It translates to CVSSLSGAGGEKLLF.

The chain carries TRBV11-2 and TRBJ1-6, with TRBD1 as a possible D gene (6 bases). The germline V gene encodes CDR1 SGHAT and CDR2 FQNNGV. Trimming pared 4 bases from V and 18 bases from J, leaving 31 bases between. The CDR3 loop spans 17 amino acids. The CDR3 protein is CASSSTLGTNWSSLRHF. The CDR3 bases are TGTGCCAGCAGCTCAACATTAGGGACAAACTGGAGTTCACTCCGCCACTTT. The full variable domain, rest sourced from reference TRBV11-2 and TRBJ1-6, is EAGVAQSPRYKIIEKRQSVAFWCNPISGHATLYWYQQILGQGPKLLIQFQNNGVVDDSQLPKDRFSAERLKGVDSTLKIQPAKLEDSAVYLCASSSTLGTNWSSLRHFGNGTRLTVT.

This chain joins TRBV29-1 and TRBJ2-5; D is perhaps TRBD2 (5 bases). The germline gives CDR1 SQVTM, CDR2 ANQGSEA. The CDR3 is made up of 17 amino acids. CDR3 amino acids: CKVARFLTNGNQETQYF. The CDR3 DNA reads TGCAAAGTTGCCAGGTTCCTGACTAACGGGAATCAAGAGACCCAGTACTTC.

This clonotype was detected once. The chain carries TRBV6-5 and TRBJ2-5, with D unresolved. CDR1 and CDR2 (germline): MNHEY, SVGAGI. Trimming took off 6 bases at V and 7 bases at J, with 33 bases between the two ends. CDR3 length equals 19 residues. CDR3: CASSCGVGLGVLREGTQYF. In nucleotides, the CDR3 is TGTGCCAGCAGCTGCGGCGTTGGGTTAGGCGTCCTAAGAGAAGGGACCCAGTACTTC.

The V call is TRBV4-1, the J call TRBJ1-1, with D possibly matching TRBD1 (5 bases). This CDR3 spans 15 amino acids. The germline V gene encodes CDR1 MGHRA and CDR2 YSYEKL. Trimming left V 4 bases short and J 5 bases short, with 17 bases between. The CDR3 DNA reads TGCGCCAGCAGCCCGTTAGTTAGGGGTGTTACTGAAGCTTTCTTT. Protein sequence: CASSPLVRGVTEAFF.

The table lists this clonotype with many counts. The rearrangement joins TRBV10-3 to TRBJ2-1; D might be TRBD2 (6 bases). The V gene's germline CDR1 is ENHRY and CDR2 SYGVKD. The V end was cut by 11 bases, the J end by 0 bases, with 20 bases between. The CDR3 is 16 residues long. In DNA, the CDR3 is TGTGCCTCGTCCCCGGGAGACCAAAGCTCCTACAATGAGCAGTTCTTC. It yields the protein CASSPGDQSSYNEQFF.

On this clonotype itself: The junction does not match germline at one end; this may be a read error. This rearrangement joins TRBV11-3 to TRBJ2-1; 10 positions agree with TRBD2. The CDR3 loop spans 18 amino acids. Looked up from germline, CDR1 is SGHNT and CDR2 is YENEEA. The CDR3 DNA sequence: TGTGCCAGCAGCCTACAAGTGTCGCGGCTAGCGGGGGACAATGAGCAGTTATTC. Translation: CASSLQVSRLAGDNEQLF.

The genes are TRBV14 and TRBJ2-3; D gene unclear. CDR1 SGHDN and CDR2 FVKESK come from the germline V gene. The CDR3 length is 13 residues. Between the trimmed V and J ends, which lost 9 bases and 4 bases, there was a span of 14 bases. This CDR3 reads CASSMSESDTQYF. DNA of the CDR3: TGTGCCAGTAGCATGTCGGAGTCAGATACGCAGTATTTT. Supplemented by reference TRBV14 and TRBJ2-3, the full variable domain reads EAGVTQFPSHSVIEKGQTVTLRCDPISGHDNLYWYRRVMGKEIKFLLHFVKESKQDESGMPNNRFLAERTGGTYSTLKVQPAELEDSGVYFCASSMSESDTQYFGPGTRLTVL.

J is TRBJ2-7 and V is TRBV11-2; 11 bases are a match to TRBD2. CDR3 length equals 16 residues. Germline loops: CDR1 SGHAT, CDR2 FQNNGV. The V gene end was trimmed by 3 bases and the J gene end by 7 bases; junction bases not matched to a gene: 11. CDR3 bases: TGTGCCAGCAGCTTCGCTCCACCGGGACTAGCGGAGGAGCAGTACTTC. Its translation: CASSFAPPGLAEEQYF.